Sequencing of this TCR beta chain was carried out in a study of T cells after yellow fever vaccination. TCRdb itself ran the 5' RACE reads through MiXCR, one entry per CDR3 protein. The table includes 450,000 to 550,000 distinct CDR3 sequences, under 25% detected once. Germline CDR1 is DFQATT and CDR2 is SNEGSKA (reference sequence). J was trimmed by 0 bases and V by 0 bases; bases with no gene match: 6. This CDR3 has 18 amino acids. The sequence came from a man aged 25 to 45 who received the YFV17D yellow fever vaccine. The chain uses TRBV20-1 and TRBJ2-4; 12 nucleotides align to TRBD2. Sequencing used PBMCs, obtained 15 days after the yellow fever booster vaccination. The CDR3 bases are TGCAGTGCTAGAGACAGTCTAGCGGGAGGGATAGCCAAAAACATTCAGTACTTC. As protein: CSARDSLAGGIAKNIQYF.